These T cell receptor beta chains were read from a single sample in a study of response to subunit inactivated influenza vaccine. One entry per CDR3 protein, called by TCRdb with MiXCR from the RT-PCR reads. The top ten clones hold approximately 3% of a sample with about 540,000 distinct CDR3 sequences, around 25% of them seen once. These data were also filed under a second study, of T cells expressing NK-cell markers.

The material was CD4+ T cells sorted from PBMCs, obtained roughly 12 days after vaccination. These receptors were taken from a man in his fifties or sixties who received an inactivated influenza vaccine. Both conserved end residues are part of each CDR3. A D gene is named only where the DNA matches it firmly. Clone size is not always given. Where it is, it says once, few, many or a class for expanded clones.

J gene: TRBJ1-1
clone size: .
D gene: .
V gene: TRBV7-2
CDR3 protein: CASSRLYRDTEAFF
CDR3 DNA: TGTGCCAGCAGCCGACTTTATCGGGACACTGAAGCTTTCTTT

J gene: TRBJ1-2
clone size: few
D gene: TRBD1
V gene: TRBV28
CDR3 protein: CASSKQQTGGLGGYTF
CDR3 DNA: TGTGCCAGCAGCAAACAACAGACAGGGGGACTGGGTGGCTACACCTTC

J gene: TRBJ2-7
clone size: few
D gene: TRBD2
V gene: TRBV10-2
CDR3 protein: CASSDQRKGTSGAAYEQYF
CDR3 DNA: TGCGCCAGCAGTGACCAACGAAAAGGGACTAGCGGGGCGGCCTACGAGCAGTACTTC

J gene: TRBJ2-5
clone size: many
D gene: .
V gene: TRBV7-2
CDR3 protein: CASSLDRETQYF
CDR3 DNA: TGTGCCAGCAGCTTAGACCGGGAGACCCAGTACTTC

J gene: TRBJ1-6
clone size: .
D gene: .
V gene: TRBV7-6
CDR3 protein: CASSLGGQYNSPLHF
CDR3 DNA: TGTGCCAGCAGCTTAGGCGGACAATATAATTCACCCCTCCACTTT

J gene: TRBJ2-2
clone size: .
D gene: TRBD2
V gene: TRBV2
CDR3 protein: CASTGQREIGELFF
CDR3 DNA: TGTGCCAGCACCGGGCAGCGGGAGATCGGGGAGCTGTTTTTT

J gene: TRBJ2-7
clone size: few
D gene: .
V gene: TRBV14
CDR3 protein: CASSQRNAGTSTYEQYF
CDR3 DNA: TGTGCCAGCAGCCAACGCAATGCCGGGACATCTACCTACGAGCAGTACTTC

J gene: TRBJ1-2
clone size: .
D gene: TRBD1
V gene: TRBV15
CDR3 protein: CATSAPGQGFYGYTF
CDR3 DNA: TGTGCCACCAGCGCTCCGGGACAGGGCTTCTATGGCTACACCTTC

J gene: TRBJ2-7
clone size: .
D gene: .
V gene: TRBV6-2/TRBV6-3
CDR3 protein: CASGYYYEQYF
CDR3 DNA: TGTGCCAGCGGTTATTACTACGAGCAGTACTTC

J gene: TRBJ2-7
clone size: .
D gene: TRBD1
V gene: TRBV11-2
CDR3 protein: CASSSPGQVQGASYEQYF
CDR3 DNA: TGTGCCAGCAGCAGTCCGGGACAGGTACAAGGGGCCTCCTACGAGCAGTACTTC

J gene: TRBJ2-1
clone size: .
D gene: .
V gene: TRBV6-2/TRBV6-3
CDR3 protein: CASSYLIEGGQGTEQFF
CDR3 DNA: TGTGCCAGCAGTTACTTGATAGAGGGAGGCCAGGGGACTGAGCAGTTCTTC

J gene: TRBJ2-3
clone size: .
D gene: TRBD2
V gene: TRBV9
CDR3 protein: CASSQGLAGPLTDTQYF
CDR3 DNA: TGTGCCAGCAGCCAGGGACTAGCGGGCCCGCTCACAGATACGCAGTATTTT

J gene: TRBJ2-1
clone size: many
D gene: .
V gene: TRBV5-1
CDR3 protein: CASSLNGGDNEQFF
CDR3 DNA: TGCGCCAGCAGCTTAAATGGCGGTGACAATGAGCAGTTCTTC

J gene: TRBJ2-1
clone size: .
D gene: TRBD1
V gene: TRBV5-1
CDR3 protein: CASSLDPGQVDEQFF
CDR3 DNA: TGCGCCAGCAGCTTGGACCCCGGACAGGTGGATGAGCAGTTCTTC

J gene: TRBJ2-3
clone size: few
D gene: .
V gene: TRBV5-1
CDR3 protein: CASSPDMDTQYF
CDR3 DNA: TGCGCCAGCAGCCCGGACATGGATACGCAGTATTTT

J gene: TRBJ2-1
clone size: .
D gene: .
V gene: TRBV7-9
CDR3 protein: CASSLDSYEQFF
CDR3 DNA: TGTGCCAGCAGCCTCGACAGCTATGAGCAGTTCTTC

J gene: TRBJ2-7
clone size: .
D gene: .
V gene: TRBV11-1
CDR3 protein: CASSLVGGGGEQYF
CDR3 DNA: TGTGCCAGCAGCTTGGTAGGGGGTGGCGGCGAGCAGTACTTC

J gene: TRBJ1-1
clone size: few
D gene: .
V gene: TRBV5-1
CDR3 protein: CASSFLQNTEAFF
CDR3 DNA: TGCGCCAGCAGCTTCTTGCAGAACACTGAAGCTTTCTTT

J gene: TRBJ2-3
clone size: few
D gene: .
V gene: TRBV4-1
CDR3 protein: CASSQEMGWYDRDFVADTQYF
CDR3 DNA: TGCGCCAGCAGCCAAGAAATGGGGTGGTACGATAGGGATTTTGTGGCAGATACGCAGTATTTT

J gene: TRBJ1-4
clone size: few
D gene: .
V gene: TRBV5-1
CDR3 protein: CASSLNGRQGEKLFF
CDR3 DNA: TGCGCCAGCAGCTTGAATGGGCGCCAGGGTGAAAAACTGTTTTTT

J gene: TRBJ2-7
clone size: .
D gene: TRBD1
V gene: TRBV6-2/TRBV6-3
CDR3 protein: CASSSTGNYEQYF
CDR3 DNA: TGTGCCAGCAGCTCGACAGGGAACTACGAGCAGTACTTC

J gene: TRBJ2-4
clone size: .
D gene: TRBD1
V gene: TRBV12-3/TRBV12-4
CDR3 protein: CASSFTGGTQNIQYF
CDR3 DNA: TGTGCCAGCAGTTTTACAGGGGGCACCCAAAACATTCAGTACTTC

J gene: TRBJ2-5
clone size: many
D gene: .
V gene: TRBV20-1
CDR3 protein: CSADDAGRETQYF
CDR3 DNA: TGCAGTGCTGACGATGCGGGAAGGGAGACCCAGTACTTC

J gene: TRBJ2-7
clone size: .
D gene: TRBD2
V gene: TRBV18
CDR3 protein: CASSPNRLAGGYEQYF
CDR3 DNA: TGTGCCAGCTCCCCAAACCGACTAGCGGGGGGATACGAGCAGTACTTC

J gene: TRBJ1-2
clone size: .
D gene: TRBD1
V gene: TRBV5-1
CDR3 protein: CASSFGTGLYGYTF
CDR3 DNA: TGCGCCAGCAGCTTCGGGACAGGTCTCTATGGCTACACCTTC

J gene: TRBJ1-1
clone size: .
D gene: .
V gene: TRBV12-3/TRBV12-4
CDR3 protein: CASKRETRTEAFF
CDR3 DNA: TGTGCCAGCAAGCGAGAAACGCGCACTGAAGCTTTCTTT

J gene: TRBJ2-1
clone size: .
D gene: TRBD2
V gene: TRBV20-1
CDR3 protein: CSARGTSGKQFF
CDR3 DNA: TGCAGTGCTAGGGGGACTAGCGGGAAACAGTTCTTC

J gene: TRBJ1-1
clone size: few
D gene: TRBD1
V gene: TRBV29-1
CDR3 protein: CSVDRVGNTEAFF
CDR3 DNA: TGCAGCGTGGACAGGGTGGGGAACACTGAAGCTTTCTTT

J gene: TRBJ2-5
clone size: few
D gene: .
V gene: TRBV20-1
CDR3 protein: CSARVDRLQETQYF
CDR3 DNA: TGCAGTGCTAGAGTGGACAGATTACAAGAGACCCAGTACTTC